This T cell receptor (beta chain) is from a study of glioma-infiltrating T cells (dated by TCRdb to the mid-2010s). For the wider study: Glioma tissue, non-neoplastic brain tissue and matched peripheral blood mononuclear cells were used as sources from which TCR alpha- and beta-chain repertoires were sequenced. To measure divergence between tissue and blood T-cell populations, each tissue-infiltrating repertoire was compared with the peripheral blood repertoire of the same patient. Three low-grade glioma patients, about 8 primary glioblastoma patients, and three non-glioma patients who contributed non-neoplastic brain tissue made up the paired cohort.

TCR alpha and beta CDR3 regions were amplified with the iRepertoire nested amplicon-rescue multiplex PCR (arm-PCR) platform from RNA. The input for one-step reverse transcription and amplification was about 95-400 ng of tissue mRNA or PBMC total RNA. Following bead purification, Illumina adapters were added by a secondary multiplex PCR, and libraries between 200 and 400 bp were gel-purified. The libraries contained internal 6-nucleotide barcodes that were used for demultiplexing. Sequencing of libraries was performed on an Illumina MiSeq with 2x220 or 2x250 nucleotide paired-end reads. As for the original processing: Paired reads were merged using FLASH 1.2.11 and aligned with BWA-MEM to the GRCh37 human genome, and TRA and TRB reads were then extracted. An IMGT-derived reference of cassette sequences and CDR3 motifs, with pseudogenes included, was used for V and J assignment. Three-frame translation of reads was performed, and productive CDR3s were defined as those with a C...FGXG motif and no stop codons. A clonotype was defined as a unique combination of a V-J cassette pair and a CDR3 amino acid sequence. Reads were filtered by Hamming distance, thresholded by each sample's sequence error rate in mapped regions. TCRdb handled the public reads itself, with Q25 trimming in fastp and clone calling in MiXCR, and kept productive beta chains. Under each unique CDR3 protein, matching rows form one entry showing the most common genes and DNA. The V and J calls and clone size are TCRdb's, not the authors'. For this sample there are 150,000 or so distinct CDR3 sequences; about 39% appear just once. The top ten clonotypes cover roughly a fifth of the sample.

General conclusions and limits of the study: Tissue and blood shared very few CDR3 sequences, a result attributed to high CDR3 diversity and limited sampling. The group comparisons were based on small numbers of patients: three non-neoplastic, three low-grade glioma and roughly eight glioblastoma patients. In non-neoplastic patients, VJ-independent divergence between tissue and blood fell below expectation, whereas in all gliomas, and especially in low-grade gliomas, the divergence rose above expectation.

With respect to this clonotype: The antigen it recognizes is unknown. No base qualities exist here, and no much larger clone lies one base off it.

The cysteine opens and the phenylalanine closes a CDR3 of 11 amino acids. The sequence is cut down to CDR3 DNA, 33 bases in frame from base 1. CDR1 MNHEY and CDR2 SMNVEV are derived from the germline V gene (reference sequence). Trimming removed 6 bases from V and 5 bases from J, leaving 4 bases between the germline ends. This TCR came from a human donor with low-grade glioma or glioblastoma, undergoing nonglioma brain surgery, or in good health (not recorded which). Material: glioma tissue, nonneoplastic brain tissue, or PBMCs (not recorded which). The rearrangement combines TRBV27 with TRBJ1-4, with no confident D gene call. The DNA reads as follows: TGTGCCAGCAGAAACAATGAAAAACTGTTTTTT. It specifies CASRNNEKLFF.